The 14 T cell receptor beta chains below were found in one sample sequenced in a study of blood T cell repertoires in COVID-19. Some clones are missing from TCRdb's copy, which holds only in-frame ones; the method was immunoSEQ multiplex PCR. The profile covers 65,000 or so clones, with 70% to 85% appearing a single time and approximately 0.83% taken by the ten largest. Sequencing was done on a sample of peripheral blood. The origin of the receptors is a woman between 70 and 85 years old with acute or convalescent COVID-19.

The genes are TRBV10-1 and TRBJ1-5; TRBD1 is a possible D gene (6 bases). This CDR3 has 17 residues. Germline values: CDR1 WNHNN, CDR2 SYGVQD (reference sequence). The V end was cut by 2 bases, the J end by 4 bases, with 18 bases between. Written as DNA, the CDR3 is TGCGCCAGCAGTGAGCGTCAGGGGATTCTAGGGAATCAGCCCCAGCATTTT. Its protein is CASSERQGILGNQPQHF.

The V and J genes are TRBV6-5 and TRBJ2-1, with 10 bases that match TRBD2. The CDR3 covers 15 residues. Unmatched junction bases numbered 10, after V lost 6 bases and J lost 8 bases. From germline, CDR1 is MNHEY and CDR2 SVGAGI. This CDR3 is CASSPGLAFNHEQFF. DNA for the CDR3: TGTGCCAGCAGCCCGGGACTAGCGTTTAACCATGAGCAGTTCTTC.

This clone showed up just a few times. The CDR3 DNA sequence: TGTGCCAGCAGCTTAAATAGGGGGAAGACTGAAGCTTTCTTT. Residues: CASSLNRGKTEAFF. The J gene is TRBJ1-1, the V gene TRBV5-8; perhaps TRBD1 as D (6 bases). Germline-derived CDR1 and CDR2 are SGHTS and YDEGEE. The V gene lost 2 bases and the J gene lost 5 bases, with 13 bases spanning the gap. CDR3 size: 14 residues. The entire variable domain, with the rest obtained from reference TRBV5-8 and TRBJ1-1, is as follows: EAGVTQSPTHLIKTRGQQATLRCSPISGHTSVYWYQQALGLGLQFLLWYDEGEERNRGNFPPRFSGRQFPNYSSELNVNALELEDSALYLCASSLNRGKTEAFFGQGTRLTVV.

The chain links TRBV5-1 to TRBJ2-3; D is possibly TRBD2 (6 bases). There are 16 residues in the CDR3. Germline CDR1 and CDR2: SGHRS and YFSETQ. Trimming cost V 0 bases and J 5 bases, with 16 bases left between them. The CDR3 spells CASSLEVGGYGDTQYF. The CDR3 DNA reads as TGCGCCAGCAGCTTGGAGGTCGGGGGTTATGGAGATACGCAGTATTTT.

This clone has more than one count but fewer than ten. This chain uses TRBV9 with TRBJ2-3; tentatively, D is TRBD2 (6 bases). The V end was cut by 5 bases, the J end by 1 base, with 20 bases between. The CDR3 runs 17 residues. Germline loops: CDR1 SGDLS, CDR2 YYNGEE. CDR3 bases: TGTGCCAGCAGAGATAATCCGGGACTCCGACGCACAGATACGCAGTATTTT. Protein sequence: CASRDNPGLRRTDTQYF.

This clone was seen only a few times. CDR3 coding DNA: TGCGCCAGCAGCCAAGATCCCCTACAGGGGTGGGGAAACACCATATATTTT. It yields the protein CASSQDPLQGWGNTIYF. The chain couples TRBV4-1 to TRBJ1-3, with 7 bases matching TRBD1. There are 17 residues in the CDR3. Germline CDR1 reads MGHRA; CDR2 reads YSYEKL. V shed 0 bases, J shed 4 bases, and the junction held 9 bases outside the gene matches.

The chain carries TRBV19 and TRBJ1-1; D is uncertain. V was clipped by 6 bases and J by 1 base, with 12 bases between them. CDR3 size: 14 residues. Germline V gives CDR1 LNHDA, CDR2 SQIVND (reference sequence). For the CDR3, the DNA is TGTGCCAGTAGCAGAGGTCGAGCGAACACTGAAGCTTTCTTT. This sequence encodes CASSRGRANTEAFF.

The chain has TRBV5-6 and TRBJ2-7, with 10 bases that match TRBD1. The CDR3 contains 18 residues. From germline, CDR1 is SGHDT and CDR2 YYEEEE. V was pared by 3 bases and J by 3 bases, with 15 bases of the junction left unmatched. DNA of the CDR3: TGTGCCAGCAGCTCGTACCAGGATCCGGGGGACAGGGGCTACGAGCAGTACTTC. The encoded protein is CASSSYQDPGDRGYEQYF.

The genes are TRBV5-6 and TRBJ1-1; TRBD1 might be the D (5 bases). The length of the CDR3 is 14 residues. The V gene lost 7 bases and the J gene lost 1 base, with 14 bases spanning the gap. Germline V gives CDR1 SGHDT, CDR2 YYEEEE. Here the CDR3 reads CASWSGSGNTEAFF. CDR3 coding DNA: TGTGCCAGCTGGTCAGGGTCGGGGAACACTGAAGCTTTCTTT.

This chain connects TRBV5-6 to TRBJ2-1; a possible D gene is TRBD2 (6 bases). The CDR3 is 13 amino acids. CDR1 and CDR2 (germline): SGHDT, YYEEEE. V lost 4 bases and J lost 5, with 10 bases in between. In DNA, the CDR3 is TGTGCCAGCAGCCCGGGACTCAACAATGAGCAGTTCTTC. This translates into CASSPGLNNEQFF.

V gene TRBV27 combines with J gene TRBJ2-3, with 9 nucleotides matching TRBD2. The CDR3 consists of 16 residues. Germline V gene data show CDR1 as MNHEY and CDR2 as SMNVEV (reference sequence). The ends lost 5 bases at V and 4 bases at J; junction bases unmatched: 10. This chain's CDR3 is CASSPKGLAGADTQYF. The CDR3 DNA follows: TGTGCCAGCAGTCCCAAGGGACTAGCAGGTGCAGATACGCAGTATTTT.

J is TRBJ2-5 and V is TRBV7-2, with D possibly matching TRBD1 (5 bases). V lost 0 bases and J 7 bases, leaving 21 bases between the germline ends. Germline V gene lookup returns CDR1 SGHTA and CDR2 FQGNSA. The CDR3 sequence is 17 residues long. CDR3 nucleotides: TGTGCCAGCAGCTTAGCTAGTAGGGGCTCAAGGTTAGGGACCCAGTACTTC. This encodes CASSLASRGSRLGTQYF.

The chain recombines TRBV30 with TRBJ2-2, with D perhaps matching TRBD2 (5 bases). Germline lookup yields CDR1 GTSNPN and CDR2 SVGIG (reference sequence). The CDR3 has 15 residues. Trimming removed 3 bases at V and 6 bases at J, with 17 bases between. CDR3 DNA: TGTGCCTGGAGGGCTTTGGGGAGACGGGCCGGGGAGCTGTTTTTT. Its translation: CAWRALGRRAGELFF.

This clone was recorded only once. This chain connects TRBV19 to TRBJ1-4, with a tentative D call TRBD1 (5 bases). V was pared by 2 bases and J by 8 bases, with 12 bases between. CDR1 is LNHDA, CDR2 SQIVND, per germline (reference sequence). The CDR3 extends over 14 amino acids. In DNA form, the CDR3 reads TGTGCCAGTAGTATATCCAGGGTCGACGAAAAACTGTTTTTT. It translates to CASSISRVDEKLFF. Full variable domain (remainder filled in from reference TRBV19 and TRBJ1-4): DGGITQSPKYLFRKEGQNVTLSCEQNLNHDAMYWYRQDPGQGLRLIYYSQIVNDFQKGDIAEGYSVSREKKESFPLTVTSAQKNPTAFYLCASSISRVDEKLFFGSGTQLSVL.